This T cell receptor (beta chain) is from a study of blood T cell repertoires in COVID-19. Study overall: Sources were T cells, B-cell-depleted T cells, or PBMCs; the material itself was cDNA or gDNA.

Trimming left V 3 bases short and J 4 bases short, with 15 bases between. This CDR3 is built from 15 residues. Germline-derived CDR1 and CDR2 are SGDLS and YYNGEE. Assay: immunoSEQ multiplex PCR; the TCRdb copy retains only in-frame clones and omits some. Found here are 300,000 or so clones, 70% to 90% of them singletons; the top ten hold under 6%. All enrollees were roughly 18 to 95 years old and from 24 US areas. Which cohort a participant joined came from the clinical history participants gave. Cohort 3 donors were reported recovered after two negative PCRs, clearance, or symptom resolution. The chain has TRBV9 and TRBJ2-3; weak D call: TRBD2 (6 bases). The TCR comes from a woman between 25 and 40 years old who had recovered from COVID-19. Sequenced material: PBMCs or T cells enriched from blood (not recorded which). CDR3 loop: CASSGGPTRADTQYF. The CDR3 DNA follows: TGTGCCAGCAGCGGAGGCCCGACTAGAGCAGATACGCAGTATTTT.